The entry below gives a single TCR beta chain sequence along with its context. Libraries were prepared by immunoSEQ multiplex PCR; TCRdb keeps only in-frame clonotypes and omits some of them. The sample has about 130,000 clones, 84% seen once. These data belong to a study of cytotoxic CD8 clonotypes in ibrutinib-treated CLL. The germline V gene has CDR1 LGHNA and CDR2 YNFKEQ. Trimming cost V 4 bases and J 4 bases; bases outside gene matches: 14. The CDR3 is 17 amino acids. Sequencing was performed on PBMCs, taken after 24 months of ibrutinib treatment. The chain recombines TRBV4-2 with TRBJ2-5; 8 nucleotides match TRBD2. The sequence was collected from a human donor with chronic lymphocytic leukemia. In DNA, the CDR3 is TGTGCCAGCAGCCGGACAGCGGGGGCCTTTGTCGGAGAGACCCAGTACTTC. It is translated as CASSRTAGAFVGETQYF.